This is a list of T cell receptor beta chains from one sample in a study of beta chain features in type 1 diabetes. TCRdb's copy holds only in-frame clones and misses some; the assay was immunoSEQ multiplex PCR. The profile shows around 250,000 clones, more than 13% of them singletons. Material: naive CD4+ T cells from blood. Source of these receptors: a man aged 30-40 years with type 1 diabetes. The CDR3 runs from the conserved cysteine through the conserved F or W. Fields, in order: V gene, J gene, D gene, clone size, CDR3 DNA, CDR3 protein. A D gene is named only where the DNA matches it firmly. Clone size is given for some rows only: seen once, a few or many times, or a class if the clone is expanded.

TRBV18,TRBJ2-7,NA,NA,TGTGCCAGCTCACGGGAGAGGGACTACGAGCAGTACTTC,CASSRERDYEQYF
TRBV29-1,TRBJ2-1,NA,few,TGCAGCGTTGATAAGGGAAGAGGGAATGAGCAGTTCTTC,CSVDKGRGNEQFF
TRBV4-1,TRBJ2-4,NA,NA,TGCGCCAGCAGCCAAGTACTAGATGGGGCCAAAAACATTCAGTACTTC,CASSQVLDGAKNIQYF
TRBV9,TRBJ2-7,NA,few,TGTGCCAGCAAGCGGGAGCAGTACTTC,CASKREQYF
TRBV25-1,TRBJ2-7,TRBD1,few,TGTGCCAGCAGTCGGGACAGGGGGAGTTCCGAGCAGTACTTC,CASSRDRGSSEQYF
TRBV5-4,TRBJ2-2,NA,few,TGTGCCAGCAGTCCGAGACAGAACACCGGGGAGCTGTTTTTT,CASSPRQNTGELFF
TRBV5-1,TRBJ1-2,NA,few,TGCGCCAGCAGCGAGAGCATTGACTACACCTTC,CASSESIDYTF
TRBV30,TRBJ1-1,NA,few,TGTGCCTGGAGGCGGGACTCGGTGGCTTTCTTT,CAWRRDSVAFF
TRBV2,TRBJ2-5,NA,NA,TGTGCCAGCAGTGTGTTAACGGGAGTATCGGAGACCCAGTACTTC,CASSVLTGVSETQYF
TRBV19,TRBJ2-1,TRBD1,few,TGTGCCAGTAGCCCTGACAGGGGGTCCTACAATGAGCAGTTCTTC,CASSPDRGSYNEQFF
TRBV27,TRBJ2-7,TRBD2,few,TGTGCCAGCAGTTTATACGGGAGGGCCTACGAGCAGTACTTC,CASSLYGRAYEQYF
TRBV27,TRBJ1-2,TRBD1,NA,TGTGCCAGCAGAATGACAGGGATATTCGGCTACACCTTC,CASRMTGIFGYTF
TRBV11-2,TRBJ2-1,NA,NA,TGTGCCAGCAGATATATCGCAGATTACAATGAGCAGTTCTTC,CASRYIADYNEQFF
TRBV7-3,TRBJ2-2,NA,NA,TGTGCCAGCAGCTCCACCTCCAGGGGCACCGGGGAGCTGTTTTTT,CASSSTSRGTGELFF
TRBV15,TRBJ1-3,NA,NA,TGTGCCACCAGCGGAGGACATTCTGGAAACACCATATATTTT,CATSGGHSGNTIYF
TRBV28,TRBJ1-5,NA,NA,TGTGCCAGCAGTTTGGTGAGCAGGGGCAGCAATCAGCCCCAGCATTTT,CASSLVSRGSNQPQHF
TRBV5-6,TRBJ2-7,NA,few,TGTGCCAGCAAAGAAAGGGAGATGGCCTACGAGCAGTACTTC,CASKEREMAYEQYF
TRBV29-1,TRBJ1-4,NA,NA,TGCAGCGTTCTTTTGGGGGCGGAAAAACTGTTTTTT,CSVLLGAEKLFF
TRBV29-1,TRBJ1-2,NA,NA,TGCAGCGTTGAAGATCGGCAGGATGTAAACTATGGCTACACCTTC,CSVEDRQDVNYGYTF
TRBV18,TRBJ1-1,TRBD1,few,TGTGCCAGCTCATCCACTCCCTTTGCGACAGGGGGAAACACTGAAGCTTTCTTT,CASSSTPFATGGNTEAFF
TRBV9,TRBJ2-7,NA,NA,TGTGCCAGCAGCGTAGGAACAGGGAAGAGCTCCTACGAGCAGTACTTC,CASSVGTGKSSYEQYF
TRBV2,TRBJ2-5,NA,few,TGTGCCAGCACCGGGTTCCCTGCTGAGACCCAGTACTTC,CASTGFPAETQYF
TRBV4-3,TRBJ1-2,NA,NA,TGCGCCAGCAGCCAATCGGGACAAGCTAACTATGGCTACACCTTC,CASSQSGQANYGYTF